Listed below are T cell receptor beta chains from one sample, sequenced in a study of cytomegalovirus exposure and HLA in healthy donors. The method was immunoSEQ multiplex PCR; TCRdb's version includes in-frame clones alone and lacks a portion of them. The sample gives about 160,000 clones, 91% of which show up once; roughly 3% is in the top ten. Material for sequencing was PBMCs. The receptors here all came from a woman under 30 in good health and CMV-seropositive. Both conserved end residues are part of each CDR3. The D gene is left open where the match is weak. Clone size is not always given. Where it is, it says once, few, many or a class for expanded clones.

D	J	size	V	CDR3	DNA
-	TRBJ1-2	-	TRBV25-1	CASGGRLYGYTF	TGTGCCAGCGGGGGGAGACTCTATGGCTACACCTTC
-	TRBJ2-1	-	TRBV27	CASSSGWGAYNEQFF	TGTGCCAGCAGTTCCGGGTGGGGGGCCTACAATGAGCAGTTCTTC
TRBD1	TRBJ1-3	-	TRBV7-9	CASSLGQGSGNTIYF	TGTGCCAGCAGCTTGGGACAGGGCTCTGGAAACACCATATATTTT
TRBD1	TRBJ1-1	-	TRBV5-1	CASSLGTENTEAFF	TGCGCCAGCAGCCTCGGGACAGAGAACACTGAAGCTTTCTTT
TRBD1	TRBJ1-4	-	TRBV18	CASSHTGGSEKLFF	TGTGCCAGCTCGCATACAGGGGGGAGTGAAAAACTGTTTTTT
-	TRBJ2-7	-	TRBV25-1	CATLGGQGYEQYF	TGTGCCACCCTAGGGGGTCAGGGCTACGAGCAGTACTTC
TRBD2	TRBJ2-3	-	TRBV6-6	CASTETSGGAKDTQYF	TGTGCCAGCACTGAGACTAGCGGGGGGGCAAAAGATACGCAGTATTTT
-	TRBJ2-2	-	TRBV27	CASSLHGELFF	TGTGCCAGCAGTTTACACGGGGAGCTGTTTTTT
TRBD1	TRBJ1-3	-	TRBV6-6	CASSYQGQGANTIYF	TGTGCCAGCAGTTACCAGGGACAGGGGGCAAACACCATATATTTT
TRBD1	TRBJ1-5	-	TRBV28	CASSLLEQNYKGQDNQPQHF	TGTGCCAGCAGTTTATTAGAGCAAAATTATAAGGGACAGGATAATCAGCCCCAGCATTTT
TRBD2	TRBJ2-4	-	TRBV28	CASSFALAGGQNIQYF	TGTGCCAGCAGTTTTGCCCTAGCGGGAGGTCAAAACATTCAGTACTTC
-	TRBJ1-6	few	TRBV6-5	CASRDLQGSPLHF	TGTGCCAGCAGGGACTTACAGGGCTCACCCCTCCACTTT
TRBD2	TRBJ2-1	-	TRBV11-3	CASSPGTSMGYEQFF	TGTGCCAGCAGTCCAGGGACTAGCATGGGTTATGAGCAGTTCTTC
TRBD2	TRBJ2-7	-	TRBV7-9	CASSLLAGGSDEQYF	TGTGCCAGCAGCTTACTAGCGGGAGGTAGCGACGAGCAGTACTTC
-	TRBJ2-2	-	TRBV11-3	CASSSTGNTGELFF	TGTGCCAGCAGCTCCACGGGGAACACCGGGGAGCTGTTTTTT
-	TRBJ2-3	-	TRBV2	CASSYTDTQYF	TGTGCCAGCAGTTACACAGATACGCAGTATTTT
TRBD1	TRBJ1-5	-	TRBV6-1	CASSALTGGHQPQHF	TGTGCCAGCAGTGCCTTAACAGGGGGTCATCAGCCCCAGCATTTT
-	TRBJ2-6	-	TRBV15	CATSSTHSGANVLTF	TGTGCCACCAGCAGTACACACTCTGGGGCCAACGTCCTGACTTTC
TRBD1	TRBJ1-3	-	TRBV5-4	CASSLGQGAGNTIYF	TGTGCCAGCAGCTTGGGACAGGGGGCAGGAAACACCATATATTTT
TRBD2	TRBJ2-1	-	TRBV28	CASSSTPDIAGGNEQFF	TGTGCCAGCAGTTCGACTCCTGACATAGCGGGAGGCAATGAGCAGTTCTTC
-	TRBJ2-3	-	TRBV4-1	CASSHRGAPGTDTQYF	TGCGCCAGCAGCCATCGCGGGGCCCCGGGGACAGATACGCAGTATTTT
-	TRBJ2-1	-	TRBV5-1	CASSFGNYYNEQFF	TGCGCCAGCAGCTTCGGTAATTACTACAATGAGCAGTTCTTC
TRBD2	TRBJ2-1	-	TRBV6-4	CASSETSGGNEQFF	TGTGCCAGCAGCGAGACTAGCGGGGGCAATGAGCAGTTCTTC
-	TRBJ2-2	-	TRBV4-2	CASSRTSGTGELFF	TGTGCTAGCAGCCGCACCTCGGGTACCGGGGAGCTGTTTTTT
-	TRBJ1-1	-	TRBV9	CASSASLVGATEAFF	TGTGCCAGCAGCGCCAGTCTTGTGGGGGCAACTGAAGCTTTCTTT
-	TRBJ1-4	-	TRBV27	CASSPYLFF	TGTGCCAGCAGCCCGTATCTGTTTTTT
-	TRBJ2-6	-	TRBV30	CAWSSGATSGANVLTF	TGTGCCTGGAGTTCAGGGGCTACCTCCGGGGCCAACGTCCTGACTTTC
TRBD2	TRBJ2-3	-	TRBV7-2	CASSLALASGTDTQYF	TGTGCCAGCAGCTTAGCTTTGGCTAGCGGGACAGATACGCAGTATTTT
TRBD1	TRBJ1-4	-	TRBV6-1	CASSERDRAEKLFF	TGTGCCAGCAGTGAACGGGACAGGGCTGAAAAACTGTTTTTT
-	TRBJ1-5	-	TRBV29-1	CSVEEVGSGQPQHF	TGCAGCGTTGAAGAGGTGGGTTCCGGGCAGCCCCAGCATTTT
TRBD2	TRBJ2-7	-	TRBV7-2	CASSLGGTSGSLEQYF	TGTGCCAGCAGCCTCGGCGGGACTAGCGGGAGTCTCGAGCAGTACTTC
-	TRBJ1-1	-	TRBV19	CASSTGMNTEAFF	TGTGCCAGTAGTACAGGGATGAACACTGAAGCTTTCTTT
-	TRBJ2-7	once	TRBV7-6	CASSSRITGHSYEQYF	TGTGCCAGCAGCTCCCGCATTACGGGACACAGCTACGAGCAGTACTTC